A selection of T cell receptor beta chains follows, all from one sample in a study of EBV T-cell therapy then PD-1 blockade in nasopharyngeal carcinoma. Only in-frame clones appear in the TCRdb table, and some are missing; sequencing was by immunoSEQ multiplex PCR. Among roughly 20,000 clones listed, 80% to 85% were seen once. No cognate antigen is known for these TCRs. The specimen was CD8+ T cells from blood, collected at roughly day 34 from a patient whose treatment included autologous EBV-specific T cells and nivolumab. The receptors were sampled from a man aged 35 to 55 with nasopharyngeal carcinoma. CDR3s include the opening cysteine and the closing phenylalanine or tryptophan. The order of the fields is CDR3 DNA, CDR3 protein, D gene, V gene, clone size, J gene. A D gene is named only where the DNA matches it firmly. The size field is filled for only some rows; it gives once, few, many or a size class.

TGCGCCAGCAGCCACAGGAAAGCGGGGGTCACAGATACGCAGTATTTT | CASSHRKAGVTDTQYF | TRBD2 | TRBV4-3 | NA | TRBJ2-3
TGTGCCATCAGTGAGGAGGTCCCAGGGACTGAAGCTTTCTTT | CAISEEVPGTEAFF | NA | TRBV10-3 | few | TRBJ1-1
TGTGCCAGCAGCGCGATGCATCGGAGCTCCTACAATGAGCAGTTCTTC | CASSAMHRSSYNEQFF | NA | TRBV9 | once | TRBJ2-1
TGTGCCAGCAGCCCCGGGACAGAAGAGACCCAGTACTTC | CASSPGTEETQYF | TRBD1 | TRBV25-1 | NA | TRBJ2-5
TGCGCCAGCAGCCAAGATTTTGACAAGACCTATGGCTACACCTTC | CASSQDFDKTYGYTF | NA | TRBV4-3 | NA | TRBJ1-2
TGTGCCAGCAGCTTAAGGATAGGACAGGGTATCGAATCTAGCACAGATACGCAGTATTTT | CASSLRIGQGIESSTDTQYF | TRBD1 | TRBV7-8 | NA | TRBJ2-3
TGCGCCAGCAGCCAAGACATAGAGGGCTACATGAGGGCTGCAAACTATGGCTACACCTTC | CASSQDIEGYMRAANYGYTF | NA | TRBV4-3 | NA | TRBJ1-2
TGTGCCAGCAGTTACTCTTTGCGGCGGAGCTCCTACGAGCAGTACTTC | CASSYSLRRSSYEQYF | NA | TRBV6-5 | NA | TRBJ2-7
TGTGCCAGCAGTTACAACAGGCTCTCTGGAAACACCATATATTTT | CASSYNRLSGNTIYF | NA | TRBV6-5 | NA | TRBJ1-3
TGTGCCACCAGTATTCTCAGGGACTCCTACGAGCAGTACTTC | CATSILRDSYEQYF | NA | TRBV15 | NA | TRBJ2-7
TGTGCCAGCAGCCCCGAGGGACAGTGGGACAATGAGCAGTTCTTC | CASSPEGQWDNEQFF | TRBD1 | TRBV3-1/TRBV3-2 | once | TRBJ2-1
TGTGCCAGCAGCTCCGACATACAAGAGACCCAGTACTTC | CASSSDIQETQYF | NA | TRBV7-3 | once | TRBJ2-5
TGCGCCAGCAGCCACTGGGGGGGCGACTACGAGCAGTACTTC | CASSHWGGDYEQYF | NA | TRBV5-1 | NA | TRBJ2-7
TGTGCCAGCAGTCCTAGGCCCCCGGGACAGGGACCTGGGGGGTCCCAGTACTTC | CASSPRPPGQGPGGSQYF | TRBD1 | TRBV7-6 | NA | TRBJ2-5
TGTGCCACCAGCAGGAGTAACCGGCCCGCGAAAAAGGAGCTGTTTTTT | CATSRSNRPAKKELFF | NA | TRBV15 | NA | TRBJ2-2
TGTGCCAGCAGCTTGAGCTCTGGAAACACCATATATTTT | CASSLSSGNTIYF | NA | TRBV5-6 | medium-sized | TRBJ1-3
TGTGCCAGCAGCCCCCAAGGGTGGGGGAACACTGAAGCTTTCTTT | CASSPQGWGNTEAFF | NA | TRBV7-9 | NA | TRBJ1-1
TGTGCCAGTAGTTCGGGATACTCCTACAATGAGCAGTTCTTC | CASSSGYSYNEQFF | NA | TRBV19 | NA | TRBJ2-1
TGTGCCTGGAGTGGGCGGGGTCGGCACGAGCAGTACTTC | CAWSGRGRHEQYF | NA | TRBV30 | NA | TRBJ2-7
TGTGCCAGCAGTTCGACAGCGGCCGCGGGGGAGCTGTTTTTT | CASSSTAAAGELFF | NA | TRBV6-2/TRBV6-3 | NA | TRBJ2-2
TGTGCCAGCAGCTTAAAGGCCTGGACTAGCGGGGGAGATACGCAGTATTTT | CASSLKAWTSGGDTQYF | TRBD2 | TRBV13 | NA | TRBJ2-3
TGTGCCAGCAGAGACAAGGGGGAAGGTGAAAAACTGTTTTTT | CASRDKGEGEKLFF | NA | TRBV2 | NA | TRBJ1-4
TGTGCCAGCAGCTATAAGCGGGGAATGAGCACAGATACGCAGTATTTT | CASSYKRGMSTDTQYF | TRBD2 | TRBV27 | once | TRBJ2-3
TGTGCCAGCAGCTTTGGACAGGGCCTCTCCTACGAGCAGTACTTC | CASSFGQGLSYEQYF | TRBD1 | TRBV11-1 | NA | TRBJ2-7
TGCAGCGTTGAAGCGTTAAAACTTAGCGGGGACGGCTACACCTTC | CSVEALKLSGDGYTF | NA | TRBV29-1 | NA | TRBJ1-2
TGCGCCAGCAGCCAAGATCAGGGGAGGACTGAAGCTTTCTTT | CASSQDQGRTEAFF | NA | TRBV4-1 | NA | TRBJ1-1
TGTGCCAGCAAGGCGGTCGGGACAGGAGCCTACGAGCAGTACTTC | CASKAVGTGAYEQYF | TRBD1 | TRBV13 | NA | TRBJ2-7
TGTGCCATCAGTGAGGTGAGGGGGCAGGGGTTCTACAATGAGCAGTTCTTC | CAISEVRGQGFYNEQFF | TRBD1 | TRBV10-3 | NA | TRBJ2-1
TGTGCCAGCAGTTTATTTACAGGTGGGACTGGAAACACCATATATTTT | CASSLFTGGTGNTIYF | NA | TRBV28 | NA | TRBJ1-3